A selection of T cell receptor beta chains follows, all from one sample in a study of blood T cell repertoires in COVID-19. Profiling relied on immunoSEQ multiplex PCR, and the TCRdb table lists in-frame clones only, not all of them. The sample shows fewer than 300,000 clones, around 85% of them seen only once. The sample was PBMCs or T cells enriched from blood (not recorded which). Source of these receptors: a woman aged 50 to 65 who had recovered from COVID-19. Each CDR3 is given with its conserved first and last residue. A D gene is named only where the DNA matches it firmly. Clone size, where shown, is once, few, many, or a class for clones that have expanded.

j_call v_call clone_size d_call cdr3_nt cdr3_aa
TRBJ1-3 TRBV10-3 NA NA TGTGCCATCAGTGAGTCGTTGGCTCTGTTAAACACCATATATTTT CAISESLALLNTIYF
TRBJ1-1 TRBV12-3/TRBV12-4 NA NA TGTGCCAGCACAGGACATCAGGGCGGTGAAGCTTTCTTT CASTGHQGGEAFF
TRBJ2-7 TRBV12-3/TRBV12-4 NA TRBD1 TGTGCCAGCAGCCGACAGGGGGTAGACGAGCAGTACTTC CASSRQGVDEQYF
TRBJ1-3 TRBV2 NA TRBD1 TGTGCCAGCAGTCCCCCGGGACAGGGACTTGGAAACACCATATATTTT CASSPPGQGLGNTIYF
TRBJ2-1 TRBV7-9 NA TRBD2 TGTGCCAGCAGCGTCCCGGGACTAGCGGACAATGAGCAGTTCTTC CASSVPGLADNEQFF
TRBJ2-3 TRBV4-2 NA NA TGTGCCAGCAGCCAAGATCGGTGGAGAACAGATACGCAGTATTTT CASSQDRWRTDTQYF
TRBJ1-6 TRBV6-5 NA NA TGTGCCAGCAGTTATGAGGGAGAGGCACCCCTCCACTTT CASSYEGEAPLHF
TRBJ2-6 TRBV28 NA TRBD1 TGTGCCAGCAGTTCACCACGGACAGGGGTAGGCAACGTCCTGACTTTC CASSSPRTGVGNVLTF
TRBJ2-3 TRBV19 NA NA TGTGCCAGTAGACAGGGCTCAGATACGCAGTATTTT CASRQGSDTQYF
TRBJ2-1 TRBV24-1 NA TRBD2 TGTGCCACCAGTGACCGGGGACTAGGAAACGATGAGCAGTTCTTC CATSDRGLGNDEQFF
TRBJ1-5 TRBV9 once NA TGTGCCAGCAGCTTCGGCCCGGAGGTGGATCAGCCCCAGCATTTT CASSFGPEVDQPQHF
TRBJ1-6 TRBV6-2/TRBV6-3 NA NA TGTGCCAGCAGTTCCGCCCCGCGCGGGACCGGTTCACCCCTCCACTTT CASSSAPRGTGSPLHF
TRBJ2-3 TRBV3-1/TRBV3-2 NA NA TGTGCCAGCAGCCAGAGCTCCCCACGAGATACGCAGTATTTT CASSQSSPRDTQYF
TRBJ1-3 TRBV4-2 NA NA TGTGCCAGCAGCCAAGATTCCTTTTCTGGAAACACCATATATTTT CASSQDSFSGNTIYF
TRBJ2-2 TRBV5-5 NA TRBD1 TGTGCCAGCAGCCCTGGACAGGGAAACACCGGGGAGCTGTTTTTT CASSPGQGNTGELFF
TRBJ2-7 TRBV25-1 NA NA TGTGCCAGCAGTGATACTTACGAGCAGTACTTC CASSDTYEQYF
TRBJ2-3 TRBV18 NA TRBD2 TGTGCCAGCTCACCACCAGGACTAGCGGGAGGAGCAGATACGCAGTATTTT CASSPPGLAGGADTQYF
TRBJ1-1 TRBV19 NA NA TGTGCCAGTAGTATTGGAGACCGAGCTTTCTTT CASSIGDRAFF
TRBJ2-1 TRBV7-9 NA NA TGTGCCAGCAGCCTCCCTCCAGACAATGAGCAGTTCTTC CASSLPPDNEQFF
TRBJ1-6 TRBV27 few NA TGTGCCAGCAATCCGAGGCGAGGGAATTCACCCCTCCACTTT CASNPRRGNSPLHF
TRBJ2-7 TRBV25-1 NA TRBD1 TGTGCCAGCAGTCCGCCGACAGGGGACGGGTCCTACGAGCAGTACTTC CASSPPTGDGSYEQYF
TRBJ2-5 TRBV7-2 NA NA TGTGCCAGCAGCTTCGGGGGGCGGTCGTCAGAGACCCAGTACTTC CASSFGGRSSETQYF
TRBJ1-5 TRBV30 NA NA TGTGCCTGGAGTGCAGGGTCCTATAGCAATCAGCCCCAGCATTTT CAWSAGSYSNQPQHF
TRBJ2-2 TRBV24-1 NA NA TGTGCCACCAGTTCCCAGGGCTACACCGGGGAGCTGTTTTTT CATSSQGYTGELFF
TRBJ1-1 TRBV29-1 NA NA TGCAGCGGCCTCGGGGGGCTCACTGAAGCTTTCTTT CSGLGGLTEAFF